Below are 20 T cell receptor beta chains sequenced from a single sample in a study of cytomegalovirus exposure and HLA in healthy donors. The PCR had 60 Vbeta and 13 Jbeta primers. Produced via immunoSEQ multiplex PCR; TCRdb's table is partial and in-frame only. The sample has about 93,000 clones; 65% are singletons. The sequenced material came from PBMCs. Every receptor here comes from a boy aged 5-17 years in good health and CMV-seropositive.

This sequence joins TRBV25-1 and TRBJ1-3; D is ambiguous. Trimming left V 5 bases short and J 1 base short, with 6 bases between. From germline, CDR1 is MGHDK and CDR2 SYGVNS. CDR3 size: 13 residues. The DNA of the CDR3 is TGTGCCAGCAGTTACTGGTCTGGAAACACCATATATTTT. It codes for CASSYWSGNTIYF.

This clone was recorded only once. The chain has TRBV29-1 and TRBJ1-1; 8 positions agree with TRBD1. The CDR3 is 14 amino acids. Germline-derived CDR1 and CDR2 are SQVTM and ANQGSEA. V shed 7 bases, J shed 5 bases, and the junction held 12 bases outside the gene matches. The CDR3 DNA sequence: TGCAGCGCTCAAATACAGGGGGGTGGAACTGAAGCTTTCTTT. This encodes CSAQIQGGGTEAFF.

This sequence joins TRBV19 and TRBJ1-5; D ambiguous. The V gene's germline CDR1 is LNHDA and CDR2 SQIVND (reference sequence). V lost 4 bases and J 3 bases, leaving 10 bases between the germline ends. The CDR3 extends over 14 amino acids. The CDR3 DNA reads TGTGCCAGTAGTACCACGGGGTACAATCAGCCCCAGCATTTT. It is translated as CASSTTGYNQPQHF.

This clone was observed a few times. This chain uses TRBV4-3 with TRBJ1-1; D gene unclear. The CDR3 contains 13 residues. Germline V lookup: CDR1 LGHNA, CDR2 YSLEER. The V end was cut by 2 bases, the J end by 1 base, with 5 bases between. The DNA for the CDR3 is TGCGCCAGCAGCCAAACAGAGAACACTGAAGCTTTCTTT. Amino acids: CASSQTENTEAFF.

This clone came up a few times. The chain combines TRBV5-1 with TRBJ2-5; the match to TRBD1 covers 10 bases. Germline V lookup: CDR1 SGHRS, CDR2 YFSETQ. Germline trimming cut 3 bases from V and 5 bases from J; bases unmatched to any gene: 7. The CDR3 consists of 15 residues. Written as DNA, the CDR3 is TGCGCCAGCAGCTACGAAGGGACAGGGGAGGAGACCCAGTACTTC. The encoded protein is CASSYEGTGEETQYF.

V gene TRBV23-1 combines with J gene TRBJ2-7; D perhaps matches TRBD1 (5 bases). TRBV23-1 is an open reading frame whose function is uncertain. CDR3 size: 13 residues. Trimming pared 7 bases from V and 3 bases from J, leaving 13 bases between. The CDR3 spells CASILDRRYEQYF. The CDR3 coding sequence is TGCGCCAGCATCCTCGACAGACGCTACGAGCAGTACTTC.

In this sample, this clone turned up once. The chain recombines TRBV19 with TRBJ2-1; TRBD2 aligns across 13 bases. V gave up 3 bases and J gave up 2 bases; unmatched junction bases: 7. The CDR3 has 18 residues. Per germline, CDR1 LNHDA and CDR2 SQIVND (reference sequence). In nucleotides, the CDR3 is TGTGCCAGTAGTATCCCTTGGACTAGCGGGGGACCCTACAATGAGCAGTTCTTC. This translates into CASSIPWTSGGPYNEQFF.

J is TRBJ2-1 and V is TRBV5-6; 12 nucleotides agree with TRBD2. This CDR3 has 15 amino acids. Germline V lookup: CDR1 SGHDT, CDR2 YYEEEE. The V gene end was trimmed by 4 bases and the J gene end by 3 bases; junction bases not matched to a gene: 2. The CDR3, as DNA: TGTGCCAGCAGCCCGGGACTAGCGGGCTACAATGAGCAGTTCTTC. Translated: CASSPGLAGYNEQFF.

CDR3 coding DNA: TGTGCCAGCAGCCACCATCGGACAGGGACCTCCCCTAGTGAGACCCAGTACTTC. It translates to CASSHHRTGTSPSETQYF. V is TRBV4-2 and J is TRBJ2-5; 8 bases fit TRBD1. The junction had 17 bases not matched to a gene; V was cut back by 3 bases and J by 5 bases. The CDR3 has 18 amino acids. The germline gives CDR1 LGHNA, CDR2 YNFKEQ.

This chain connects TRBV7-9 to TRBJ1-5; no clear D. Germline-derived CDR1 and CDR2 are SEHNR and FQNEAQ (reference sequence). CDR3 size: 16 residues. Trimming left V 0 bases short and J 1 base short, with 10 bases between. CDR3 region: CASSLAIFGSNQPQHF. Written as DNA, the CDR3 is TGTGCCAGCAGCTTAGCTATCTTCGGGAGCAATCAGCCCCAGCATTTT.

The chain joins TRBV7-2 to TRBJ1-2; 9 bases align to TRBD1. The CDR3 spans 14 residues. V dropped 6 bases and J dropped 1; count of bases not matched to a gene: 3. Germline-derived CDR1 and CDR2 are SGHTA and FQGNSA. CDR3 bases: TGTGCCAGCAGGGACAGGGGACTTAACTATGGCTACACCTTC. Its translation is CASRDRGLNYGYTF.

This clone showed up just a few times. J is TRBJ2-1 and V is TRBV6-5, with D perhaps TRBD2 (7 bases). Germline V gene data show CDR1 as MNHEY and CDR2 as SVGAGI. Between the trimmed V and J ends, which lost 0 bases and 9 bases, there was a span of 12 bases. The CDR3 totals 14 residues. In DNA, the CDR3 is TGTGCCAGCAGTTACTCGAGGGGGGGCGGTGAGCAGTTCTTC. Translating it yields CASSYSRGGGEQFF.

The chain recombines TRBV6-5 with TRBJ2-7, with 7 nucleotides matching TRBD1. The CDR3 loop spans 14 amino acids. The germline V gene has CDR1 MNHEY and CDR2 SVGAGI. With V trimmed by 7 bases and J by 3 bases, 9 bases remained unmatched. The CDR3 nucleotides read TGTGCCAGCACAAAGAGGGGGCGAGGCTACGAGCAGTACTTC. Translating gives CASTKRGRGYEQYF.

The genes are TRBV9 and TRBJ1-2, with 7 bases lining up with TRBD1. CDR3 length: 17 amino acids. J gave up 4 bases and V 4 bases, and 16 bases lay outside the gene matches. CDR1 and CDR2 (germline): SGDLS, YYNGEE. CDR3 region: CASSQSFVDREVYGYTF. The CDR3 coding sequence is TGTGCCAGCAGCCAAAGCTTCGTAGACAGGGAGGTCTATGGCTACACCTTC.

Only a few counts were recorded for this clone. V gene TRBV5-4 combines with J gene TRBJ2-3, with 7 nucleotides matching TRBD1. V dropped 4 bases and J dropped 0; count of bases not matched to a gene: 8. Per germline, CDR1 SGHNT and CDR2 YYREEE (reference sequence). This CDR3 contains 16 residues. The CDR3: CASSQDRPVSTDTQYF. The CDR3 region has the DNA TGTGCCAGCAGCCAGGACAGGCCGGTGAGCACAGATACGCAGTATTTT.

The chain recombines TRBV19 with TRBJ2-2; D call uncertain. Germline-derived CDR1 and CDR2 are LNHDA and SQIVND (reference sequence). The CDR3 extends over 16 amino acids. The V end was cut by 3 bases, the J end by 3 bases, with 14 bases between. In DNA form, the CDR3 reads TGTGCCAGTAGTATTGGTTCCGGTTTGCACACCGGGGAGCTGTTTTTT. It encodes CASSIGSGLHTGELFF.

In its sample, this clone was seen once. This chain connects TRBV2 to TRBJ1-4, with D perhaps TRBD1 (5 bases). Germline V gene lookup returns CDR1 SNHLY and CDR2 FYNNEI. V was clipped by 5 bases and J by 0 bases, with 13 bases between them. The CDR3 sequence is 16 residues long. This CDR3 is CASSTMGGATNEKLFF. CDR3 nucleotide sequence: TGTGCCAGCAGTACCATGGGGGGAGCAACTAATGAAAAACTGTTTTTT.

V is TRBV5-1 and J is TRBJ1-3, with 8 bases identical to TRBD1. The germline V gene encodes CDR1 SGHRS and CDR2 YFSETQ. The V gene end was trimmed by 3 bases and the J gene end by 5 bases; junction bases not matched to a gene: 7. The CDR3 totals 15 residues. The CDR3 DNA reads as TGCGCCAGCAGCTGGGCGACAGGGGAGAGAAACACCATATATTTT. Translating gives CASSWATGERNTIYF.

The chain couples TRBV27 to TRBJ2-7, with D possibly being TRBD2 (5 bases). The length of the CDR3 is 14 residues. The V and J ends lost 0 bases and 6 bases respectively, with 12 bases between them. CDR1 and CDR2 from the germline V gene are MNHEY and SMNVEV (reference sequence). CDR3 DNA: TGTGCCAGCAGTTTATCGCAGGCTCGGGGCGAGCAGTACTTC. Protein product: CASSLSQARGEQYF.

The rearrangement joins TRBV4-2 to TRBJ1-4; possibly TRBD1 for D (6 bases). The CDR3 has 15 amino acids. The V end lost 5 bases, the J end lost 5 bases, and 15 bases lay between the germline ends. Germline assignment: CDR1 LGHNA and CDR2 YNFKEQ. CDR3 amino acids: CASSKGGEGNEKLFF. The CDR3 region has the DNA TGTGCCAGCAGCAAAGGGGGAGAAGGGAATGAAAAACTGTTTTTT.